Described below is a single T cell receptor (beta chain) sequence and its context. This clonotype was found many times. Which antigen it targets is not known. Base quality data are lacking; no much larger clone is found one base away. CDR1 and CDR2, looked up from the germline V gene, are SGHTA and FQGNSA. From the cysteine through the phenylalanine, the CDR3 covers 13 amino acids. This entry keeps only the CDR3 DNA: 39 bases, framed from base 1. The junction carries 8 bases between V and J, which are trimmed by 2 bases and 6 bases respectively. Sequenced using an Illumina HiSeq 2500. Quantitative 5'-RACE with molecular barcodes was the method used to prepare the TCR beta libraries. The original methods were these. To identify disease-linked TCR variants, a new computational method was used, one built on a probabilistic model of VDJ rearrangement. TCRdb took the public reads, trimmed them with fastp at Q25, ran MiXCR for clone calling and kept in-frame beta chains. CDR3 protein duplicates are merged, each entry listing the most common genes and DNA. The V and J calls shown here were made by TCRdb, not taken from the authors' results. The sample records fewer than 550,000 distinct CDR3 sequences, approximately 5% of which are singletons. The top ten clonotypes cover around 3.5% of the sample.

This specimen comes from a study of CD8 T cells in ankylosing spondylitis (dated by TCRdb to the late 2010s). Broadly, across the study: The study profiled T cell receptor beta repertoires in healthy donors and ankylosing spondylitis patients to find disease-linked TCR variants. Peripheral blood was sampled, and synovial fluid was additionally collected from ankylosing spondylitis patients. The full study cohort was made up of about two dozen ankylosing spondylitis patients and about a hundred healthy donors.

The paper as a whole reports these results and caveats: Some motif variants were previously reported in synovial fluid and blood of reactive arthritis patients, suggesting common disease-initiation mechanisms. The disease-linked clones showed a CD8+ phenotype and occurred at relatively low frequencies in peripheral blood. A TCR beta motif of several highly homologous amino acid variants appeared characteristic of blood from ankylosing spondylitis patients. The disease-linked clones were reported to be significantly enriched in matched synovial fluid samples from ankylosing spondylitis patients.

This clonotype was obtained from a male donor with ankylosing spondylitis. Sequencing input: blood, either unsorted or a sorted T cell fraction (not recorded which). This receptor chain uses TRBV7-2 and TRBJ2-1; no D gene call is confident. The nucleotide sequence is TGTGCCAGCAGCTTAAGGCAGGTCAATGAGCAGTTCTTC. It codes for CASSLRQVNEQFF. The variable domain in full, with residues beyond the CDR3 obtained from the reference TRBV7-2 and TRBJ2-1 genes, is GAGVSQSPSNKVTEKGKDVELRCDPISGHTALYWYRQSLGQGLEFLIYFQGNSAPDKSGLPSDRFSAERTGGSVSTLTIQRTQQEDSAVYLCASSLRQVNEQFFGPGTRLTVL.